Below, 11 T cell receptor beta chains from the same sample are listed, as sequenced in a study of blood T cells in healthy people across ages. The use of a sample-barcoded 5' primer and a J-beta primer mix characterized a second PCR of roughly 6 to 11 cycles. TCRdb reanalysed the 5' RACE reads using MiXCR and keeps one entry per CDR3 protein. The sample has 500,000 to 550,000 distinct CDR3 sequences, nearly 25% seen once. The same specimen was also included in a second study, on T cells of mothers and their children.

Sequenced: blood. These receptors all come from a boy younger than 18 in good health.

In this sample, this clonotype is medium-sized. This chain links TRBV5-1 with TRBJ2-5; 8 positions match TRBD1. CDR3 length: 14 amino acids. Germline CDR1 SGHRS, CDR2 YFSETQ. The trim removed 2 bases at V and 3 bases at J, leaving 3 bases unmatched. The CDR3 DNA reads TGCGCCAGCAGCTTCGGACAGGGAAAAGAGACCCAGTACTTC. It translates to CASSFGQGKETQYF.

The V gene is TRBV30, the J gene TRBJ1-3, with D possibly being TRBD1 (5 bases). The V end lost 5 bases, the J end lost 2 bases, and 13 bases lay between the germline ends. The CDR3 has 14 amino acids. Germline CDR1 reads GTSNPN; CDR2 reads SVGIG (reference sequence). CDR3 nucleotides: TGTGCCTGGGACAGAGTGGGGCCTGGAAACACCATATATTTT. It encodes CAWDRVGPGNTIYF.

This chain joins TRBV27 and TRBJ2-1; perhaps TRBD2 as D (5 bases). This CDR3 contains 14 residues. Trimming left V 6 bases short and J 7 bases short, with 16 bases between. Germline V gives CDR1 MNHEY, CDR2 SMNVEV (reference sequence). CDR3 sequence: CASSPRGIENEQFF. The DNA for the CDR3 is TGTGCCAGCAGCCCCCGGGGTATCGAAAATGAGCAGTTCTTC.

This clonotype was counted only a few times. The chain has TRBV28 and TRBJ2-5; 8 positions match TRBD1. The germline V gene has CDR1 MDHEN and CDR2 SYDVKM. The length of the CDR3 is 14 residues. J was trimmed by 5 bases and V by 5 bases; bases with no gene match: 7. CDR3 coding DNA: TGTGCCAGCAGTGCCCCGACAGGGGATGAGACCCAGTACTTC. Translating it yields CASSAPTGDETQYF.

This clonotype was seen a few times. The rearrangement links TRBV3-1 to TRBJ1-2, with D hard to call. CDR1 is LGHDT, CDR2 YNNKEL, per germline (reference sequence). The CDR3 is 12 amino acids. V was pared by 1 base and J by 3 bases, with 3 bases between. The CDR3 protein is CASSQVYYGYTF. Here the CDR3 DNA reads TGTGCCAGCAGCCAAGTATACTATGGCTACACCTTC.

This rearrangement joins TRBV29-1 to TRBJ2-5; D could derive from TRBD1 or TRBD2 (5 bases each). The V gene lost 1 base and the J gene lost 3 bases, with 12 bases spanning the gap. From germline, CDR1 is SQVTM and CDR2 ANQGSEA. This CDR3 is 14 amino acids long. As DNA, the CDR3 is TGCAGCGTTGAAGCGGGCAGGGACGAAGAGACCCAGTACTTC. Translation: CSVEAGRDEETQYF. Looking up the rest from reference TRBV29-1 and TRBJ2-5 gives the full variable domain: SAVISQKPSRDICQRGTSLTIQCQVDSQVTMMFWYRQQPGQSLTLIATANQGSEATYESGFVIDKFPISRPNLTFSTLTVSNMSPEDSSIYLCSVEAGRDEETQYFGPGTRLLVL.

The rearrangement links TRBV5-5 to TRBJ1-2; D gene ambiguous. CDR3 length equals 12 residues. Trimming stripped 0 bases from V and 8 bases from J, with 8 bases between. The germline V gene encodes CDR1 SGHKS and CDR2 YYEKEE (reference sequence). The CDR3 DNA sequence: TGTGCCAGCAGCTTGGACATGGGAGGCTACACCTTC. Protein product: CASSLDMGGYTF.

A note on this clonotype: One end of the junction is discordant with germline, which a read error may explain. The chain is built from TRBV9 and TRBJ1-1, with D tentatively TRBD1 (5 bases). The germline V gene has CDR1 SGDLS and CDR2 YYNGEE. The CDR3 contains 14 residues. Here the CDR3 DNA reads TGTGCCAGCAGCGTAAGTTCGGGGCCCACTGAGGCTTTCTTT. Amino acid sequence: CASSVSSGPTEAFF.

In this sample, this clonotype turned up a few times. CDR3 amino acids: CASSHWPNAYEQYF. CDR3 in DNA: TGTGCCAGCAGCCACTGGCCCAATGCCTACGAGCAGTACTTC. The J gene is TRBJ2-7, the V gene TRBV14; D gene ambiguous. V lost 3 bases and J lost 2, with 11 bases in between. Germline V CDR1 and CDR2: SGHDN, FVKESK. CDR3 length equals 14 residues.

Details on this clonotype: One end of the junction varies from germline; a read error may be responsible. DNA for the CDR3: TGTGCCAGCGGTTTTGTCACCAATAATTCACCCCTCCACTTT. This codes for CASGFVTNNSPLHF. V is TRBV28 and J is TRBJ1-6; D gene uncertain. Germline V gene lookup returns CDR1 MDHEN and CDR2 SYDVKM. This CDR3 spans 14 amino acids.

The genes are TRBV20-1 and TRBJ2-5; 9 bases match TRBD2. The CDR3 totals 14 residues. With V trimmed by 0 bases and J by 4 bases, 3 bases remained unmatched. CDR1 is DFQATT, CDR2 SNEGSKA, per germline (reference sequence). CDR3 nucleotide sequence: TGCAGTGCTAGAGAGGCGGGAGGGTCAGAGACCCAGTACTTC. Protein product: CSAREAGGSETQYF.